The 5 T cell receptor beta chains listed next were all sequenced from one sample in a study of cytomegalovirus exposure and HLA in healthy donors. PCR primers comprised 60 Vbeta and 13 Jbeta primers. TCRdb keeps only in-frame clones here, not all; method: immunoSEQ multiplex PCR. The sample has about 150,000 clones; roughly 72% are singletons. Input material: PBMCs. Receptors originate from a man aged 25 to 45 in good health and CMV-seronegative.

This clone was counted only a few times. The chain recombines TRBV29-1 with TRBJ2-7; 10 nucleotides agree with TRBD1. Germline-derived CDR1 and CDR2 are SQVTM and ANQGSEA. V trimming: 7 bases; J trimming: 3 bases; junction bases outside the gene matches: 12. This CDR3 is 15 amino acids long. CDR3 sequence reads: CSAELGQGVGYEQYF. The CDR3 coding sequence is TGCAGCGCGGAACTTGGACAGGGGGTGGGCTACGAGCAGTACTTC.

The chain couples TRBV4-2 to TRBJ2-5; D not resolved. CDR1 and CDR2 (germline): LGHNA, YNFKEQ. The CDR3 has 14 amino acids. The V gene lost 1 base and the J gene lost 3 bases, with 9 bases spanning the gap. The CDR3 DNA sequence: TGTGCCAGCAGCCAAGTACTATTCGAAGAGACCCAGTACTTC. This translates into CASSQVLFEETQYF.

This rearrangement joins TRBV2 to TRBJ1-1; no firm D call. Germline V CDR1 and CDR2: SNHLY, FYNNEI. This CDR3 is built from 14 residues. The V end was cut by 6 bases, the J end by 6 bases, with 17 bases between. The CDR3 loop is CASSATDSDSEAFF. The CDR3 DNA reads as TGTGCCAGCAGCGCCACTGACTCGGACTCTGAAGCTTTCTTT. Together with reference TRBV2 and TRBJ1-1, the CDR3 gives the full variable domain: EPEVTQTPSHQVTQMGQEVILRCVPISNHLYFYWYRQILGQKVEFLVSFYNNEISEKSEIFDDQFSVERPDGSNFTLKIRSTKLEDSAMYFCASSATDSDSEAFFGQGTRLTVV.

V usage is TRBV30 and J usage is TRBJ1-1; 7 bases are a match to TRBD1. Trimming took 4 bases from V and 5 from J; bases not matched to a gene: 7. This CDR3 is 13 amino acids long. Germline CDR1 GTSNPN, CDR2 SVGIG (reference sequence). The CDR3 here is CAWMYRGKTEAFF. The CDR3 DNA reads TGTGCCTGGATGTACAGGGGTAAAACTGAAGCTTTCTTT. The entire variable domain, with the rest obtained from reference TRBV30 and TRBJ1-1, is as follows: SQTIHQWPATLVQPVGSPLSLECTVEGTSNPNLYWYRQAAGRGLQLLFYSVGIGQISSEVPQNLSASRPQDRQFILSSKKLLLSDSGFYLCAWMYRGKTEAFFGQGTRLTVV.

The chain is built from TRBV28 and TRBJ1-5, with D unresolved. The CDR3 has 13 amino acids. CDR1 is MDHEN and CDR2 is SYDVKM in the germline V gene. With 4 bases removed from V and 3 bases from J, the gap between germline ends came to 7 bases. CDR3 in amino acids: CASSSRYNQPQHF. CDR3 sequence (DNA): TGTGCCAGCAGTTCCAGATACAATCAGCCCCAGCATTTT. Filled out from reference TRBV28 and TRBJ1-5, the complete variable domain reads DVKVTQSSRYLVKRTGEKVFLECVQDMDHENMFWYRQDPGLGLRLIYFSYDVKMKEKGDIPEGYSVSREKKERFSLILESASTNQTSMYLCASSSRYNQPQHFGDGTRLSIL.